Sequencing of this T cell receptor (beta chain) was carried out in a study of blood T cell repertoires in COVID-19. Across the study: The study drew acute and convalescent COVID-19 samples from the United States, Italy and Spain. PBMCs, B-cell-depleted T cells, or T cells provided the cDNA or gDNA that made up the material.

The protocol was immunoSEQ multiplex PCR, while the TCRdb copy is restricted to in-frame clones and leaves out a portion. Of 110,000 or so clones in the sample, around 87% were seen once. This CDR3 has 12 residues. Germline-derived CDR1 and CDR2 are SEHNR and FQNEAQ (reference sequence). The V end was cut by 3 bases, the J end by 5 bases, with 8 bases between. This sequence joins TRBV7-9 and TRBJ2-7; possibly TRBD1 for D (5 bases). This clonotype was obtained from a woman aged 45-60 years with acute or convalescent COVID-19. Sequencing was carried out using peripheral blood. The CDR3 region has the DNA TGTGCCAGCAGCTTGTTACAGGACGAGCAGTACTTC. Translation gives CASSLLQDEQYF. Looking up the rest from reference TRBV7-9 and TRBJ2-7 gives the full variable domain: DTGVSQNPRHKITKRGQNVTFRCDPISEHNRLYWYRQTLGQGPEFLTYFQNEAQLEKSRLLSDRFSAERPKGSFSTLEIQRTEQGDSAMYLCASSLLQDEQYFGPGTRLTVT.